Below are 14 T cell receptor beta chains sequenced from a single sample in a study of blood T cells in healthy people across ages. The authors ran a second PCR of about 6 to 11 cycles using a sample-barcoded 5' primer and a J-beta primer mix. TCRdb used MiXCR to reprocess the 5' RACE reads, holding one entry per CDR3 protein. The sample includes roughly 730,000 distinct CDR3 sequences, about 61% of them seen just once. The specimen sequenced was blood. The origin of the receptors is a middle-aged man in good health.

The CDR3: CASSRDMQDGWGINYGYTF. DNA of the CDR3: TGTGCCAGCAGCCGGGACATGCAGGACGGTTGGGGGATTAACTATGGCTACACCTTC. The V gene is TRBV11-2, the J gene TRBJ1-2; D perhaps matches TRBD1 (6 bases). The length of the CDR3 is 19 residues. Between the trimmed V and J ends, which lost 5 bases and 1 base, there was a span of 26 bases. Germline assignment: CDR1 SGHAT and CDR2 FQNNGV.

This clonotype has only a few counts. The gene calls are TRBV28 and TRBJ2-1; D ambiguous. V was cut by 2 bases and J by 6 bases, with 11 bases left in between. The CDR3 consists of 14 residues. Per the germline V gene, CDR1 is MDHEN and CDR2 is SYDVKM. This CDR3 is CASSLARPGNEQFF. CDR3 bases: TGTGCCAGCAGTTTAGCCCGCCCTGGCAATGAGCAGTTCTTC.

This chain connects TRBV20-1 to TRBJ2-7; 11 bases fit TRBD2. Trimming cost V 0 bases and J 4 bases; bases outside gene matches: 5. This CDR3 has 15 residues. From germline, CDR1 is DFQATT and CDR2 SNEGSKA (reference sequence). Here the CDR3 reads CSARDSGTSGYEQYF. CDR3 nucleotides: TGCAGTGCTAGAGATTCGGGGACTAGCGGATACGAGCAGTACTTC.

J is TRBJ2-3 and V is TRBV7-2; a weak D match, TRBD2 (5 bases). V was pared by 5 bases and J by 2 bases, with 11 bases between. The CDR3 contains 14 residues. Germline lookup yields CDR1 SGHTA and CDR2 FQGNSA. CDR3 DNA sequence: TGTGCCAGCAGCCCCCGGACTGTCACAGATACGCAGTATTTT. It specifies CASSPRTVTDTQYF.

This sequence joins TRBV10-2 and TRBJ1-5, with TRBD1 as a possible D gene (5 bases). Trimming took 6 bases from V and 1 from J, leaving 10 bases between them. This CDR3 spans 14 amino acids. The germline V gene encodes CDR1 WSHSY and CDR2 SAAADI. CDR3 DNA: TGCGCCAGCAGAGCGGGGGAGAGCAATCAGCCCCAGCATTTT. The encoded protein is CASRAGESNQPQHF.

V is TRBV12-3 or TRBV12-4 and J is TRBJ2-3, with 12 bases that match TRBD1. The trim removed 7 bases at V and 6 bases at J, leaving 5 bases unmatched. The CDR3 runs to 14 residues. The CDR3 nucleotides read TGTGCCAGCACCCCGGGACAGGGGGCCGATACGCAGTATTTT. It translates to CASTPGQGADTQYF.

The chain is built from TRBV20-1 and TRBJ2-4, with D possibly being TRBD1 (6 bases). The CDR3 consists of 15 residues. V was cut by 3 bases and J by 0 bases, with 12 bases left in between. CDR1 DFQATT and CDR2 SNEGSKA come from the germline V gene (reference sequence). The CDR3 coding sequence is TGCAGTGCTAGCCGGACAGTTGGAGCCAAAAACATTCAGTACTTC. Translating it yields CSASRTVGAKNIQYF.

The chain has TRBV7-2 and TRBJ2-5; D unresolved. The CDR3 consists of 14 residues. The V end lost 5 bases, the J end lost 3 bases, and 13 bases lay between the germline ends. Germline V gene lookup returns CDR1 SGHTA and CDR2 FQGNSA. CDR3 in amino acids: CASSVVGSKETQYF. Written as DNA, the CDR3 is TGTGCCAGCAGCGTAGTCGGGTCCAAAGAGACCCAGTACTTC.

This clonotype was picked up a small number of times. The V and J genes are TRBV5-1 and TRBJ2-1; the match to TRBD1 covers 10 bases. Germline V CDR1 and CDR2: SGHRS, YFSETQ. The CDR3 is 16 amino acids. V was clipped by 3 bases and J by 5 bases; unmatched bases: 8. The DNA of the CDR3 is TGCGCCAGCAGCTGGTCCGGGACAGGGGCTAACAATGAGCAGTTCTTC. This gives the protein CASSWSGTGANNEQFF.

The rearrangement uses TRBV11-1 and TRBJ2-5; D is perhaps TRBD1 (6 bases). CDR3 length: 14 residues. Per the germline V gene, CDR1 is SGHAT and CDR2 is FQDESV (reference sequence). The germline V and J ends were trimmed by 5 bases and 2 bases, with 12 bases remaining between them. CDR3 sequence: CASSVYRDQETQYF. Here the CDR3 DNA reads TGTGCCAGCAGCGTATACAGGGATCAAGAGACCCAGTACTTC.

The rearrangement links TRBV12-3 or TRBV12-4 to TRBJ2-7; a possible D gene is TRBD1 (6 bases). The CDR3 totals 14 residues. Deletions cut 3 bases from V and 2 bases from J, with 11 bases between. The CDR3 nucleotides are TGTGCCAGCAGTTTCCTGGGACAAGCCTACGAGCAGTACTTC. Amino acid sequence: CASSFLGQAYEQYF.

V gene TRBV2 combines with J gene TRBJ1-2, with 7 bases identical to TRBD1. The V gene end was trimmed by 2 bases and the J gene end by 5 bases; junction bases not matched to a gene: 11. The germline gives CDR1 SNHLY, CDR2 FYNNEI. The CDR3 is 16 amino acids. CDR3 in DNA: TGTGCCAGCAGTGAATTAGGGGGCGGGTCGGAATATGGCTACACCTTC. Its translation is CASSELGGGSEYGYTF. The full variable domain, rest sourced from reference TRBV2 and TRBJ1-2, is EPEVTQTPSHQVTQMGQEVILRCVPISNHLYFYWYRQILGQKVEFLVSFYNNEISEKSEIFDDQFSVERPDGSNFTLKIRSTKLEDSAMYFCASSELGGGSEYGYTFGSGTRLTVV.

In this sample, this clonotype turned up a few times. The chain employs TRBV20-1 and TRBJ2-3; 8 nucleotides align to TRBD2. The CDR3 loop spans 14 amino acids. Germline V gene sequence: CDR1 DFQATT, CDR2 SNEGSKA (reference sequence). V lost 3 bases to trimming and J lost 7 bases; unmatched junction nucleotides: 9. CDR3 loop: CSASSLGLEHTQYF. CDR3 bases: TGCAGTGCTAGTTCGTTGGGACTAGAGCATACGCAGTATTTT.

V and J are TRBV3-1 and TRBJ1-2, with D hard to call. The length of the CDR3 is 14 residues. The germline gives CDR1 LGHDT, CDR2 YNNKEL (reference sequence). V lost 3 bases to trimming and J lost 5 bases, with 13 bases between them. CDR3 region: CASSQETLGYGYTF. The CDR3 DNA sequence: TGTGCCAGCAGCCAGGAGACCCTTGGGTATGGCTACACCTTC.